The 22 T cell receptor beta chains below were found in one sample sequenced in a study of blood T cell repertoires in COVID-19. TCRdb's copy holds only in-frame clones and misses some; the assay was immunoSEQ multiplex PCR. This sample yields about 170,000 clones, of which about 85% are seen a single time; around 7% belongs to the top ten. Sequencing was done on a sample of peripheral blood. These receptors were taken from an elderly man with COVID-19, enrolled during active disease.

The chain uses TRBV5-1 and TRBJ2-3, with D perhaps matching TRBD2 (6 bases). V dropped 4 bases and J dropped 5 bases, with 14 bases sitting between them. CDR3 length: 14 residues. CDR1 SGHRS and CDR2 YFSETQ come from the germline V gene. The CDR3 sequence: CASSPSGLRDTQYF. In DNA form, the CDR3 reads TGCGCCAGCAGCCCCTCGGGACTCAGAGATACGCAGTATTTT.

The chain carries TRBV5-1 and TRBJ1-2; 7 bases align to TRBD1. This CDR3 is 15 amino acids long. Germline CDR1 SGHRS, CDR2 YFSETQ. J was trimmed by 2 bases and V by 5 bases; bases with no gene match: 9. CDR3 loop: CASRRGQAGNYGYTF. The CDR3 DNA is TGCGCCAGCAGACGTGGACAGGCTGGGAACTATGGCTACACCTTC. Based on the CDR3 plus reference TRBV5-1 and TRBJ1-2, the full variable domain is KAGVTQTPRYLIKTRGQQVTLSCSPISGHRSVSWYQQTPGQGLQFLFEYFSETQRNKGNFPGRFSGRQFSNSRSEMNVSTLELGDSALYLCASRRGQAGNYGYTFGSGTRLTVV.

The chain links TRBV4-3 to TRBJ1-1; unclear D gene. The CDR3 length is 16 residues. Germline assignment: CDR1 LGHNA and CDR2 YSLEER. V gave up 2 bases and J gave up 3 bases, with 16 bases separating them. This CDR3 reads CASSQRREGYDTEAFF. For the CDR3, the DNA is TGCGCCAGCAGCCAACGGAGGGAAGGGTATGACACTGAAGCTTTCTTT.

The chain combines TRBV11-2 with TRBJ1-6; D not resolved. Trimming stripped 4 bases from V and 8 bases from J, with 18 bases between. The germline gives CDR1 SGHAT, CDR2 FQNNGV. The CDR3 totals 16 residues. CDR3 in amino acids: CASSSSVGERDSPLHF. In nucleotides, the CDR3 is TGTGCCAGCAGCTCCTCGGTGGGAGAACGGGATTCACCCCTCCACTTT. Variable domain in full (rest from reference TRBV11-2 and TRBJ1-6): EAGVAQSPRYKIIEKRQSVAFWCNPISGHATLYWYQQILGQGPKLLIQFQNNGVVDDSQLPKDRFSAERLKGVDSTLKIQPAKLEDSAVYLCASSSSVGERDSPLHFGNGTRLTVT.

The CDR3 loop reads CASSRGQLNYGYTF. CDR3 sequence (DNA): TGTGCCAGCAGCCGGGGACAGTTAAACTATGGCTACACCTTC. The chain couples TRBV6-2 or TRBV6-3 to TRBJ1-2; 7 nucleotides match TRBD1. The CDR3 is 14 residues long. In germline, CDR1 is MNHEY, CDR2 SVGEGT. Germline trimming cut 6 bases from V and 2 bases from J; bases unmatched to any gene: 6.

The chain recombines TRBV4-1 with TRBJ2-5; TRBD2 matches 7 bases. Trimming removed 1 base from V and 4 bases from J; junction bases left unmatched: 3. There are 14 residues in the CDR3. Germline V gene data show CDR1 as MGHRA and CDR2 as YSYEKL. CDR3 loop: CASSQGGGGETQYF. For the CDR3, the DNA is TGCGCCAGCAGCCAAGGAGGCGGGGGAGAGACCCAGTACTTC.

The chain joins TRBV5-4 to TRBJ2-5, with D possibly matching TRBD2 (5 bases). Germline V CDR1 and CDR2: SGHNT, YYREEE (reference sequence). The CDR3 is 13 residues long. Trimming pared 0 bases from V and 5 bases from J, leaving 8 bases between. CDR3 residues: CASSLAREETQYF. The CDR3 nucleotides read TGTGCCAGCAGCTTGGCGAGGGAGGAGACCCAGTACTTC.

V is TRBV5-1 and J is TRBJ2-1; D remains unclear. V gave up 0 bases and J gave up 9 bases, with 13 bases separating them. Germline V CDR1 and CDR2: SGHRS, YFSETQ. This CDR3 has 14 amino acids. The chain's CDR3 is CASSLGVSVGEQFF. The CDR3 coding sequence is TGCGCCAGCAGCTTGGGTGTGAGCGTAGGTGAGCAGTTCTTC.

V gene TRBV29-1 combines with J gene TRBJ2-2; D perhaps matches TRBD2 (7 bases). Trimming left V 0 bases short and J 5 bases short, with 10 bases between. The germline V gene has CDR1 SQVTM and CDR2 ANQGSEA. CDR3 length: 14 amino acids. The CDR3 bases are TGCAGCGTTGAAGACGGGGGGCGAACCGGGGAGCTGTTTTTT. This sequence encodes CSVEDGGRTGELFF.

Of note for this clone: At the DNA level, this CDR3 is encoded by other sequences in the same sample as well. The chain links TRBV2 to TRBJ1-5, with 9 bases identical to TRBD1. This CDR3 spans 14 amino acids. The ends lost 5 bases at V and 4 bases at J; junction bases unmatched: 3. Germline CDR1 and CDR2: SNHLY and FYNNEI. The DNA of the CDR3 is TGTGCCAGCAGTAAAGACAGGGGGAATCAGCCCCAGCATTTT. Translating gives CASSKDRGNQPQHF.

The rearrangement joins TRBV5-6 to TRBJ1-4, with D possibly being TRBD1 (5 bases). Germline V gene sequence: CDR1 SGHDT, CDR2 YYEEEE. Trimming stripped 0 bases from V and 8 bases from J, with 14 bases between. The CDR3 sequence is 15 residues long. The CDR3 loop reads CASSLGFGGNEKLFF. As DNA, the CDR3 is TGTGCCAGCAGCTTGGGTTTCGGGGGAAACGAAAAACTGTTTTTT. Combining the CDR3 with reference TRBV5-6 and TRBJ1-4 gives the whole variable domain DAGVTQSPTHLIKTRGQQVTLRCSPKSGHDTVSWYQQALGQGPQFIFQYYEEEERQRGNFPDRFSGHQFPNYSSELNVNALLLGDSALYLCASSLGFGGNEKLFFGSGTQLSVL.

The J gene is TRBJ1-6, the V gene TRBV9; weak D call: TRBD1 (5 bases). The germline CDR1 and CDR2 sequences are SGDLS and YYNGEE. This CDR3 has 15 amino acids. Trimming removed 0 bases at V and 5 bases at J, with 9 bases between. The CDR3 bases are TGTGCCAGCAGCGTAGAGGCAGGGCATAATTCACCCCTCCACTTT. It translates to CASSVEAGHNSPLHF.

The chain couples TRBV28 to TRBJ1-4; 8 bases are shared with TRBD1. Germline trimming cut 6 bases from V and 8 bases from J; bases unmatched to any gene: 11. Germline loops: CDR1 MDHEN, CDR2 SYDVKM. This CDR3 is 15 amino acids long. The CDR3 bases are TGTGCCAGCAGCCGACAGGACAGGGCCGGCGAAAAACTGTTTTTT. Translating gives CASSRQDRAGEKLFF.

As to this clone: This likely came from a read error, as a far larger clone is one base away. The V and J genes are TRBV12-3 or TRBV12-4 and TRBJ1-6; the D is unclear. The CDR3 covers 12 residues. Trimming took 3 bases from V and 7 from J, leaving 4 bases between them. CDR3 sequence (DNA): TGTGCCAGCAGTTTTCAGAATTCACCCCTCCACTTT. Translating it yields CASSFQNSPLHF.

This chain connects TRBV5-1 to TRBJ2-3; weak D call: TRBD1 (6 bases). CDR3 length: 15 residues. V was clipped by 0 bases and J by 1 base, with 9 bases between them. Germline CDR1 SGHRS, CDR2 YFSETQ. The CDR3 nucleotides are TGCGCCAGCAGCTTGGGGGCAGGGGGCACAGATACGCAGTATTTT. It is translated as CASSLGAGGTDTQYF.

V is TRBV12-5 and J is TRBJ2-7, with 9 bases lining up with TRBD1. The CDR3 is 14 amino acids. Trimming took 6 bases from V and 2 from J; bases not matched to a gene: 5. Germline V gives CDR1 LGHNT, CDR2 FRNRAP. The CDR3 loop reads CASGPGQGAYEQYF. In nucleotides, the CDR3 is TGTGCTAGTGGACCGGGACAGGGAGCCTACGAGCAGTACTTC.

The chain combines TRBV7-2 with TRBJ1-1, with no clear D. The CDR3 runs 14 residues. Germline CDR1 is SGHTA and CDR2 is FQGNSA. Trimming pared 3 bases from V and 5 bases from J, leaving 13 bases between. CDR3 sequence (DNA): TGTGCCAGCAGCTTGGTTCGGGGTCGTACTGAAGCTTTCTTT. Translated: CASSLVRGRTEAFF.

This chain connects TRBV5-6 to TRBJ2-7; the match to TRBD1 covers 9 bases. V lost 4 bases and J lost 3; bases outside the gene matches: 8. The CDR3 length is 15 residues. Germline lookup yields CDR1 SGHDT and CDR2 YYEEEE. This chain's CDR3 is CASSPGTGILYEQYF. CDR3 DNA sequence: TGTGCCAGCAGCCCCGGGACAGGGATCCTCTACGAGCAGTACTTC.

This clone was observed once. The chain carries TRBV7-3 and TRBJ2-3; 15 bases agree with TRBD2. The V gene end was trimmed by 4 bases and the J gene end by 3 bases; junction bases not matched to a gene: 2. The CDR3 is 16 amino acids. Germline-derived CDR1 and CDR2 are SGHTA and FQGTGA. The CDR3 region has the DNA TGTGCCAGCAGCTCCGGACTAGCGGGGGGGACAGATACGCAGTATTTT. Its translation: CASSSGLAGGTDTQYF.

The chain recombines TRBV19 with TRBJ2-7; 13 bases align to TRBD2. The CDR3 length is 19 residues. Trimming took 3 bases from V and 0 from J; bases not matched to a gene: 11. Germline V gene data show CDR1 as LNHDA and CDR2 as SQIVND (reference sequence). CDR3 in DNA: TGTGCCAGTAGTATTGGACTAGCGGGGGACCTCTTCAGCTCCTACGAGCAGTACTTC. It codes for CASSIGLAGDLFSSYEQYF.

The chain is built from TRBV29-1 and TRBJ2-2; D may be TRBD1 (5 bases). The V and J ends lost 4 bases and 0 bases respectively, with 12 bases between them. Germline V gives CDR1 SQVTM, CDR2 ANQGSEA. The CDR3 spans 15 residues. CDR3 DNA sequence: TGCAGCGTTGCAGAGAACAGGCCGAACACCGGGGAGCTGTTTTTT. This translates into CSVAENRPNTGELFF.

This clone has just one count. The chain recombines TRBV14 with TRBJ1-2; TRBD1 is a possible D gene (5 bases). CDR1 SGHDN and CDR2 FVKESK come from the germline V gene. There are 13 residues in the CDR3. V lost 5 bases, J lost 3 bases, and 10 bases lay in between. The CDR3 is CASSLDRDYGYTF. CDR3 DNA sequence: TGTGCCAGCAGCTTAGACAGAGACTATGGCTACACCTTC.